This T cell receptor beta chain derives from a study of T cell responses to AZD1222 COVID-19 vaccine. Findings and limits, study-wide: Across spike, vaccine-associated CD4 TCRs were found, dominant at 160-218 and 743-854. Among spike-specific TCRs, nearly half reportedly target unmutated variant regions. Clonal diversity may have been underestimated in mostly white British donors.

With regard to this clone: The antigen is unknown.

TCRdb's copy holds only in-frame clones and misses some; the assay was immunoSEQ multiplex PCR. The sample holds 130,000 to 150,000 clones; approximately 88% are singletons and the top ten take approximately 16%. V lost 4 bases and J lost 5, with 9 bases in between. Germline CDR1 reads SNHLY; CDR2 reads FYNNEI. This CDR3 has 13 amino acids. Sequenced here: peripheral blood, sampled on day 0 of AZD1222 vaccination. This clonotype originated in an adult in good health. V gene TRBV2 combines with J gene TRBJ1-5, with a possible D match to TRBD1 (5 bases). CDR3 DNA sequence: TGTGCCAGCAGTGGGGCAGGGTATCAGCCCCAGCATTTT. This gives the protein CASSGAGYQPQHF.